This TCR beta chain stems from a study of response to subunit inactivated influenza vaccine. Germline loops: CDR1 MNHEY, CDR2 SVGEGT. The CDR3 covers 16 residues. The ends lost 6 bases at V and 2 bases at J; junction bases unmatched: 8. TCRdb called the RT-PCR reads again in MiXCR, with one record for every CDR3 protein. The sample records about 570,000 distinct CDR3 sequences, roughly 10% being singletons. This clonotype was detected only a few times. The data also belong to a second study, concerning T cells expressing NK-cell markers. From that second work: cDNA encoding TCR beta was synthesized via 5'RACE template switching incorporating UMIs. HCMV seropositivity marked most of the eight sequenced donors; one was seronegative. The same clonotypes also predominated in the CD3+CD56-NKG2C+ fraction of four donors.

The chain combines TRBV6-2 or TRBV6-3 with TRBJ2-1, with 9 bases fitting TRBD2. Sample: PBMCs from blood, taken on the day of vaccination. The origin of this receptor is a man aged 45-65 years who received an inactivated influenza vaccine. CDR3 in DNA: TGTGCCAGCAGCCCTCTTGCTAGCGGGGCCTACAATGAGCAGTTCTTC. It translates to CASSPLASGAYNEQFF.